The rows below give T cell receptor beta chains drawn from one sample of a study of cytomegalovirus exposure and HLA in healthy donors. Method: immunoSEQ multiplex PCR; TCRdb's copy keeps in-frame clones and lacks some. This table holds approximately 97,000 clones, around 81% found once. What was sequenced was PBMCs. The receptor set was obtained from a woman between 65 and 79 years old in good health and CMV-seropositive. Each CDR3 is given with its conserved first and last residue. Fields, in order: D gene, J gene, clone size, V gene, CDR3 DNA, CDR3 protein. The D gene is left open where the match is weak. For some rows the clone size is stated as once, few or many, or as a class when expanded; others skip it.

D gene: TRBD1
J gene: TRBJ2-7
clone size: -
V gene: TRBV29-1
CDR3 DNA: TGCAGCGTTGAAGAGGACAGGGGCTACGAGCAGTACTTC
CDR3 protein: CSVEEDRGYEQYF

D gene: TRBD2
J gene: TRBJ2-2
clone size: -
V gene: TRBV5-1
CDR3 DNA: TGCGCCAGCAGCTTTAGTCGCGGGAGGACCGGGGAGCTGTTTTTT
CDR3 protein: CASSFSRGRTGELFF

D gene: TRBD1
J gene: TRBJ1-2
clone size: -
V gene: TRBV19
CDR3 DNA: TGTGCCAGTAGTCCGCGGACAGGGGGCCCGGCAGGCTACACCTTC
CDR3 protein: CASSPRTGGPAGYTF

D gene: TRBD2
J gene: TRBJ2-7
clone size: once
V gene: TRBV6-6
CDR3 DNA: TGTGCCAGCAGTTACTCGAGCGGGAGAAAGGCCTACGAGCAGTACTTC
CDR3 protein: CASSYSSGRKAYEQYF

D gene: -
J gene: TRBJ2-2
clone size: -
V gene: TRBV6-5
CDR3 DNA: TGTGCCAGCAGTTCCTCCTACAGGGTATTCACCGGGGAGCTGTTTTTT
CDR3 protein: CASSSSYRVFTGELFF

D gene: -
J gene: TRBJ2-7
clone size: -
V gene: TRBV4-1
CDR3 DNA: TGCGCCAGCAGCCAAGGGCCTTTCGGGACCTACGAGCAGTACTTC
CDR3 protein: CASSQGPFGTYEQYF

D gene: TRBD1
J gene: TRBJ2-7
clone size: -
V gene: TRBV5-4
CDR3 DNA: TGTGCCAGCAGTAAGGACAGGGGGAATTTCTACGAGCAGTACTTC
CDR3 protein: CASSKDRGNFYEQYF

D gene: TRBD2
J gene: TRBJ2-1
clone size: -
V gene: TRBV27
CDR3 DNA: TGTGCCAGCAGCCAGCGGGAGCCGGGGAATGAGCAGTTCTTC
CDR3 protein: CASSQREPGNEQFF

D gene: TRBD1
J gene: TRBJ2-2
clone size: few
V gene: TRBV25-1
CDR3 DNA: TGTGCCAGCACGACAGGGGACACCGGGGAGCTGTTTTTT
CDR3 protein: CASTTGDTGELFF

D gene: TRBD1
J gene: TRBJ2-5
clone size: -
V gene: TRBV7-9
CDR3 DNA: TGTGCCAGCAGCTTAGCACTGGACAGGGGGAGAGAGACCCAGTACTTC
CDR3 protein: CASSLALDRGRETQYF

D gene: -
J gene: TRBJ2-7
clone size: -
V gene: TRBV5-4
CDR3 DNA: TGTGCCAGCAGCCCCTTCGTGGCGGTAGCGAACGAGCAGTACTTC
CDR3 protein: CASSPFVAVANEQYF

D gene: -
J gene: TRBJ1-2
clone size: -
V gene: TRBV6-5
CDR3 DNA: TGTGCCAGCGGGGACTTAGACAAGATTAACTATGGCTACACCTTC
CDR3 protein: CASGDLDKINYGYTF

D gene: TRBD2
J gene: TRBJ2-3
clone size: few
V gene: TRBV7-8
CDR3 DNA: TGTGCCAGCAGCTTAGCAGGGGCGGGAGGGCCTGTAGATACGCAGTATTTT
CDR3 protein: CASSLAGAGGPVDTQYF

D gene: -
J gene: TRBJ1-4
clone size: -
V gene: TRBV6-4
CDR3 DNA: TGTGCCAGCAGCCGGACGGAGGATGAAAAACTGTTTTTT
CDR3 protein: CASSRTEDEKLFF